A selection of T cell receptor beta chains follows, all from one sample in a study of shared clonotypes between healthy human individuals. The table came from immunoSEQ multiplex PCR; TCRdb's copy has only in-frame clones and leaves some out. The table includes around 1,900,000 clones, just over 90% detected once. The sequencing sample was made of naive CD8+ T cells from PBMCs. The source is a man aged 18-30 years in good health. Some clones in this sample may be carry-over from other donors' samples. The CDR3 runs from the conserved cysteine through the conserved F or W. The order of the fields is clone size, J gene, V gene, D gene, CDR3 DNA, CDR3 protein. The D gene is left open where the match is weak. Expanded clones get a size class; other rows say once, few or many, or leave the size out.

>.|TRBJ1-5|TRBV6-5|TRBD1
TGTGCCACCAGGACAGGGGATAGCAATCAGCCCCAGCATTTT
CATRTGDSNQPQHF
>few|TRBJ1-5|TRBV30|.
TGTGCCTGGGGGGACAATCAGCCCCAGCATTTT
CAWGDNQPQHF
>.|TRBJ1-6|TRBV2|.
TGTGCCAGCAGTGAAGCAATTGGTGGATCACCCCTCCACTTT
CASSEAIGGSPLHF
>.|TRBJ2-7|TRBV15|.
TGTGCCACCAGCCCCGGGCTAGCGTTCTACGAGCAGTACTTC
CATSPGLAFYEQYF
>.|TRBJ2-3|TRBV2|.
TGTGCCAGCAGTGATTATAATGGGGGGGCGGGAGATACGCAGTATTTT
CASSDYNGGAGDTQYF
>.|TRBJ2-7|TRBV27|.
TGTGCCAGCAGTCTTTCCCAAGGGGGCTACGAGCAGTACTTC
CASSLSQGGYEQYF
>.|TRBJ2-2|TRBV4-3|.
TGCGCCAGCAGCCAAGATCTATGGCGGGACACCGGGGAGCTGTTTTTT
CASSQDLWRDTGELFF
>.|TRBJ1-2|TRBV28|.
TGTGCCAGCAGTTTGGGGACGGAGACCTATGGCTACACCTTC
CASSLGTETYGYTF
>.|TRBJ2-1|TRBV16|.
TGTGCCAGCAGTCGTGGAGGGTCGGGAGCGGCCTCCTACAATGAGCAGTTCTTC
CASSRGGSGAASYNEQFF
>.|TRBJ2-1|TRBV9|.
TGTGCCAGCAGCGTAGAGGGCCGACCTGCGAGGGAGCAGTTCTTC
CASSVEGRPAREQFF
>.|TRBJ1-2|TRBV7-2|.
TGTGCCAGCAGCTTCAGGCGTACTAACTATGGCTACACCTTC
CASSFRRTNYGYTF
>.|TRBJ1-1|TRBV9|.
TGTGCCAGCAGCCCAGCGGGGGGTGTGGACACTGAAGCTTTCTTT
CASSPAGGVDTEAFF
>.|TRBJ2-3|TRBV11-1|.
TGTGCCAGCAGCTTAGGGGGCATTTATACGCAGTATTTT
CASSLGGIYTQYF
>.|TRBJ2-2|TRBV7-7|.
TGTGCCAGCAGCTTAGTCCCGACGCCGACCGGGGAGCTGTTTTTT
CASSLVPTPTGELFF
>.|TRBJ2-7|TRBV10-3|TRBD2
TGTGCCATCAGGCGGGGGGCTAGCGGGAATGTCTACGAGCAGTACTTC
CAIRRGASGNVYEQYF
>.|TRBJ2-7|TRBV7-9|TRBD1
TGTGCCAGCAGTCCACCCACAGGGGGCTGGTCAGAGCAGTACTTC
CASSPPTGGWSEQYF
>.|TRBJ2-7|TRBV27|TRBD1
TGTGCCAGCAGTCCACGACAGGGGGGGGCTTACGAGCAGTACTTC
CASSPRQGGAYEQYF
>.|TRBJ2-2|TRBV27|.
TGTGCCAGCACCGTGGACAGATTGAACACCGGGGAGCTGTTTTTT
CASTVDRLNTGELFF
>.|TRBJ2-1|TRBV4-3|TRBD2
TGCGCCAGCAGCCAAGGGGCCGGGGGGTCCTACAATGAGCAGTTCTTC
CASSQGAGGSYNEQFF
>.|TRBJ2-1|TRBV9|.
TGTGCCAGCAGCGTAGTCGACAGACTCAATGAGCAGTTCTTC
CASSVVDRLNEQFF
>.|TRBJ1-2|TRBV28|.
TGTGCCAGCAGCGATGGGTCCAAAGAGCCAGCTAACTATGGCTACACCTTC
CASSDGSKEPANYGYTF
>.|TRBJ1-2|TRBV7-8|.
TGTGCCAGCAGCACCCCTCAGGGCTCAGATGGCTACACCTTC
CASSTPQGSDGYTF
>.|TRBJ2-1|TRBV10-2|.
TGCGCCAGCAGTGAGCCCGCGGACAATGAGCAGTTCTTC
CASSEPADNEQFF
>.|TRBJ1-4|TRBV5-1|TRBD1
TGCGCCAGCAGTTGGGACAGGGGGGTCTCTGGATTGGTTTTT
CASSWDRGVSGLVF
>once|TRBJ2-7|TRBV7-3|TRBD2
TGTGCCAGCAGCCGGACTAGCGGGAGTTACGAGCAGTACTTC
CASSRTSGSYEQYF
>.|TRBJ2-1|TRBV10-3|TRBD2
TGTGCCATCAGAACTAGCGGCTACTACAATGAGCAGTTCTTC
CAIRTSGYYNEQFF
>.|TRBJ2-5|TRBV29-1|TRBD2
TGCAGCGTTGTCACTAGCGGGAGCGGTGAGACCCAGTACTTC
CSVVTSGSGETQYF
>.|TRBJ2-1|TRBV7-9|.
TGTGCCAGCAGCCCAGCCCGGGACGGATACAATGAGCAGTTCTTC
CASSPARDGYNEQFF
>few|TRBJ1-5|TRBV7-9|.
TGTGCCAGCAGCTTGACAGCTAGCAATCAGCCCCAGCATTTT
CASSLTASNQPQHF
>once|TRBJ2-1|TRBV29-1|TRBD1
TGCAGCGTTGTTTTGGGACAGGGGTTCTTC
CSVVLGQGFF
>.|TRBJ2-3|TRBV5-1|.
TGCGCCAGCAGCTTGGTAACAGATCCAGATACGCAGTATTTT
CASSLVTDPDTQYF
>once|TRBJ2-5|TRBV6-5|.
TGTGCCAGCAGTTACTCTCCCCAAGGGGAGACCCAGTACTTC
CASSYSPQGETQYF
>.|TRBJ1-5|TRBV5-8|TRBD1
TGTGCCAGCAGGCCCGGGACAGAAAATAGCAATCAGCCCCAGCATTTT
CASRPGTENSNQPQHF
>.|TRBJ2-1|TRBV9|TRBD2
TGTGCCAGCAGCTCGGGAGGGCGCCTACTAGCGGGAATATACAATGAGCAGTTCTTC
CASSSGGRLLAGIYNEQFF
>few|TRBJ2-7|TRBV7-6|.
TGTGCCAGCAGCTTAGTTGCGCCAGAGCAGTACTTC
CASSLVAPEQYF
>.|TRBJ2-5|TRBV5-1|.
TGCGCCAGCAGCTTGCCTACGATTGGGGTACGCTTACAAGAGACCCAGTACTTC
CASSLPTIGVRLQETQYF
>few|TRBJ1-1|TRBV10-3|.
TGTGCCATCAGTGACTCTGAGCTCCTTGAAGCTTTCTTT
CAISDSELLEAFF
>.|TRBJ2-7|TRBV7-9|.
TGTGCCAGCAGCTTAGGAATGGAGGATGGCGACGAGCAGTACTTC
CASSLGMEDGDEQYF
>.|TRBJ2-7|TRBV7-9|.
TGTGCCAGCGGACTTAGTGCAGGCTACGAGCAGTACTTC
CASGLSAGYEQYF
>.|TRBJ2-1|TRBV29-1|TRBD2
TGCAGCGTCCGGGGGGGTAGCGGGAACAATGAGCAGTTCTTC
CSVRGGSGNNEQFF
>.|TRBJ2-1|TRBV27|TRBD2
TGTGCCAGCAGTTTATCAGGACTAGCGGGAGTCCTTGAGCAGTTCTTC
CASSLSGLAGVLEQFF
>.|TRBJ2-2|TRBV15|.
TGTGCCACCAGCAGATTTGAGGCCCCCACCGGGGAGCTGTTTTTT
CATSRFEAPTGELFF
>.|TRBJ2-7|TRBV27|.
TGTGCCAGCAGTTTAGGGGGTTCCTACGAGCAGTACTTC
CASSLGGSYEQYF
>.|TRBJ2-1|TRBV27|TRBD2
TGTGCCAGCTTAGGAGCGGGGGATGAGCAGTTCTTC
CASLGAGDEQFF
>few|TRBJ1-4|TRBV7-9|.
TGTGCCAGCAGCCCAGGGAGCTCTCTTACTGAAAAACTGTTTTTT
CASSPGSSLTEKLFF
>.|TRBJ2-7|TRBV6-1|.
TGTGCCAGCAGTGATAGACAGGCGTTGAGCTACGAGCAGTACTTC
CASSDRQALSYEQYF
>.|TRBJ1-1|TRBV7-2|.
TGTGCCAGCAAACCGGTAGACAGAGGGACTGAAGCTTTCTTT
CASKPVDRGTEAFF
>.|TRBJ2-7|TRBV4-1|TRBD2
TGCGCCAGCAGCCCCTACGGGACTAGCGGGGCCACGGAGCAGTACTTC
CASSPYGTSGATEQYF
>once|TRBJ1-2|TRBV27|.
TGTGCCAGCAGTTTGGACCAATCCTATGGCTACACCTTC
CASSLDQSYGYTF
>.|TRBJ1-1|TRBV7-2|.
TGTGCCAGCACCCCAGTGGCGGGCACTGAAGCTTTCTTT
CASTPVAGTEAFF
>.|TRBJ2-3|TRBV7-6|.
TGTGCCAGCAGCCCGCGGGCTAGCGACCCCACAGATACGCAGTATTTT
CASSPRASDPTDTQYF
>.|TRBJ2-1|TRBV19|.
TGTGCCAGTAGTATCCCCGGGTTGGACAATGAGCAGTTCTTC
CASSIPGLDNEQFF
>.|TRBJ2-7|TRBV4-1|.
TGCGCCAGCAGCCAAGATGGGGCCCCTAGCGCCTACGAGCAGTACTTC
CASSQDGAPSAYEQYF
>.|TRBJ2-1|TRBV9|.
TGTGCCAGCAGCGCCGGACAGCTCTCCCCTTCCAATGAGCAGTTCTTC
CASSAGQLSPSNEQFF
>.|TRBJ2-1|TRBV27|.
TGTGCCAGCAGTGCCGGGACCCCTTACAATGAGCAGTTCTTC
CASSAGTPYNEQFF
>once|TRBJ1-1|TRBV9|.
TGTGCCAGCGGGAAAATGGACTCAGCAGGGACTGAAGCTTTCTTT
CASGKMDSAGTEAFF
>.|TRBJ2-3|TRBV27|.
TGTGCCAGCAGGCGCCTTGGACTCACCGGTCCTAGAGATACGCAGTATTTT
CASRRLGLTGPRDTQYF
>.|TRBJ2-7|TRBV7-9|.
TGTGCCAGCAGCTTACGGCCCAATGAGCAGTACTTC
CASSLRPNEQYF
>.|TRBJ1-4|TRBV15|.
TGTGCCACCAGCAGAGCTCGGGGACGTAATGAAAAACTGTTTTTT
CATSRARGRNEKLFF